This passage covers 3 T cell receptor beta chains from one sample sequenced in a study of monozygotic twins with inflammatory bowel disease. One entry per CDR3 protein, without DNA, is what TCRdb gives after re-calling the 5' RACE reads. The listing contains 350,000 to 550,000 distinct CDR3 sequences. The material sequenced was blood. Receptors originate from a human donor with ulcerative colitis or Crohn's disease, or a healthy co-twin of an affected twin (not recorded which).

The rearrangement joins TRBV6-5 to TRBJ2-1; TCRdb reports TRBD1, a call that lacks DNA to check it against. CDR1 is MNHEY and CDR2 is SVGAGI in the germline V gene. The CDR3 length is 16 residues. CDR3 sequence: CASSFPRGRGRSEQFF.

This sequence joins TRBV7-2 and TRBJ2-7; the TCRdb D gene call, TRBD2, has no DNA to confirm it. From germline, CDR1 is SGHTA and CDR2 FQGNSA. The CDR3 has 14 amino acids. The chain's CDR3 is CASSFLQTAYEQYF.

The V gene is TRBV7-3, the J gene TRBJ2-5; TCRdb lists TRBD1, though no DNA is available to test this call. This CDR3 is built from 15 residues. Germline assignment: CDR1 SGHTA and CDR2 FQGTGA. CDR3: CASSLQGTGTETQYF.